The clone carrying this TCR beta chain came up a few times. The antigen remains unidentified. The sample is drawn from a study of T cell repertoires in cytomegalovirus infection. Study-level background: CMV infection together with matching HLA type was indicated by public TCR beta signatures. General study results and limits: The cumulative frequency of public TCR beta families distinguished individuals who carried CMV together with the relevant HLA. Predominance within the ex vivo response was attributable to HLA-C-restricted CMV-specific TCR beta clonotypes.

This CDR3 has 13 amino acids. V was trimmed by 2 bases and J by 12 bases, leaving 14 bases between them. The germline V gene has CDR1 MNHEY and CDR2 SVGEGT. In TCRdb, the reads were re-called with MiXCR into one record per CDR3 protein. Here the sample spans around 300,000 distinct CDR3 sequences, roughly 24% being singletons. The chain recombines TRBV6-2 or TRBV6-3 with TRBJ2-1; D is ambiguous. The source is a human donor in good health (CMV status not recorded). Some clones in this sample may be carry-over from other donors' samples. The sequenced sample was PBMCs. The chain's CDR3 is CASSYTAEVGQFF. CDR3 bases: TGTGCCAGCAGTTACACAGCTGAGGTGGGGCAGTTCTTC.